The T cell receptor (beta chain) under discussion was sequenced for a study of post-analysis software for immune sequencing data. Overall study results and limits: Roughly 5 TRBV segments (TRBV5-6, TRBV5-1 and TRBV20-1 among them) occurred more frequently in patients than in controls.

A remark on this clonotype: Antigen specificity is unknown.

CDR1 is SEHNR and CDR2 is FQNEAQ in the germline V gene (reference sequence). V trimming: 9 bases; J trimming: 2 bases; junction bases outside the gene matches: 8. This CDR3 contains 14 residues. cDNA libraries for TCR beta contained unique molecular identifiers. MiXCR was run by TCRdb on the PCR reads, yielding one entry per CDR3 protein. The sample records some 500,000 distinct CDR3 sequences, around 40% being singletons. The sequence came from a girl aged 5-17 years with multiple sclerosis. Input material: blood. This chain joins TRBV7-9 and TRBJ2-7, with 9 positions matching TRBD1. CDR3 loop: CASEPGTGTYEQYF. The CDR3, as DNA: TGTGCCAGTGAACCCGGGACAGGGACCTACGAGCAGTACTTC.